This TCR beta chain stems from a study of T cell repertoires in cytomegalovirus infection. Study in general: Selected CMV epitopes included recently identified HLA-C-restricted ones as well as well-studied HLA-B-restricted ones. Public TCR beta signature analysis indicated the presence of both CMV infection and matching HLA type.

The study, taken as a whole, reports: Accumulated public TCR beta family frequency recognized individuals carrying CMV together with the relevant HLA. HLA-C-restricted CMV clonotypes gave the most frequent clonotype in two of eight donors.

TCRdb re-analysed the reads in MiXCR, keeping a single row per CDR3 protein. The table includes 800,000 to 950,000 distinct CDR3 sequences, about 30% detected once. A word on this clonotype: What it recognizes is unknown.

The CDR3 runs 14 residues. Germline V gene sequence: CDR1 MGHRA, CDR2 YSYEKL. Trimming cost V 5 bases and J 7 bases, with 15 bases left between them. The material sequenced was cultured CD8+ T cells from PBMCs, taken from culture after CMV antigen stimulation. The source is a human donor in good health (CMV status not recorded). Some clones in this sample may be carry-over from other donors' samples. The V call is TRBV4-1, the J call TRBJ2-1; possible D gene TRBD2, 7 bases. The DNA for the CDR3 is TGCGCCAGCAGCGAAGGGGGGGGTATGAATGAGCAGTTCTTC. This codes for CASSEGGGMNEQFF.